This TCR beta chain is from a study of T cell responses to AZD1222 COVID-19 vaccine. Second-dose recipients at about 4 or about 12 weeks were treated as one pooled group. A remark on this clone: As yet, its antigen is unknown.

Produced via immunoSEQ multiplex PCR; TCRdb's table is partial and in-frame only. The repertoire holds 46,000 or so clones, 90% seen once, with about 36% in the top ten. CDR3 length equals 16 residues. V lost 3 bases and J lost 0, with 12 bases in between. The germline CDR1 and CDR2 sequences are KGHSH and LQKENI. General study points: Spike regions recognized by vaccine-associated CD4 TCRs spanned the protein, led by 160-218 and 743-854. Just 5 or 6 AZD1222 recipients tested seropositive at baseline. Researchers took repertoire samples only after the peak T cell response had come.

This clonotype originated in an adult who received the AZD1222 COVID-19 vaccine. The chain links TRBV18 to TRBJ1-3; D call uncertain. The sample here was peripheral blood, taken 28 days after the second AZD1222 dose. The CDR3 DNA reads TGTGCCAGCTCACCGGTACAGATTTCCTCTGGAAACACCATATATTTT. Encoded protein: CASSPVQISSGNTIYF.